The TCR beta chain under discussion was sequenced for a study of blood T cell repertoires in COVID-19. Profiled with immunoSEQ multiplex PCR; TCRdb holds only in-frame clones, not every one. The sample lists over 150,000 clones; about 86% were seen once. Germline V gene lookup returns CDR1 MDHEN and CDR2 SYDVKM. This CDR3 is built from 16 residues. V was pared by 2 bases and J by 5 bases, with 11 bases of the junction left unmatched. This chain joins TRBV28 and TRBJ1-2, with TRBD1 identical over 7 bases. Source material: peripheral blood. This receptor was identified in a man in his fifties with active or convalescent COVID-19. This CDR3 is CASSLNLGTDLYGYTF. Written as DNA, the CDR3 is TGTGCCAGCAGTTTAAACCTCGGGACAGATTTATATGGCTACACCTTC.